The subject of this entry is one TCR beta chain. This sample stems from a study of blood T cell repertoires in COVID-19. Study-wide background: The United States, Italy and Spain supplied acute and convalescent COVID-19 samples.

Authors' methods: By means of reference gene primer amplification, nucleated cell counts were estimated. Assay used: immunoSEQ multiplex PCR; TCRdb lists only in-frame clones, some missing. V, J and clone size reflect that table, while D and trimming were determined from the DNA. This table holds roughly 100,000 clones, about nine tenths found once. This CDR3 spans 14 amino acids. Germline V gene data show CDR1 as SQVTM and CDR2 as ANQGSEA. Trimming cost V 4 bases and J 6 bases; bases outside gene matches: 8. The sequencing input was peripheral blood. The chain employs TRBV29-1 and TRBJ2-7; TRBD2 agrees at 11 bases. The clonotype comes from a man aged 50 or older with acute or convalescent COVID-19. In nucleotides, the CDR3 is TGCAGCGTTGGGAACTTAGCGGGAGGGAGCGAGCAGTACTTC. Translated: CSVGNLAGGSEQYF.